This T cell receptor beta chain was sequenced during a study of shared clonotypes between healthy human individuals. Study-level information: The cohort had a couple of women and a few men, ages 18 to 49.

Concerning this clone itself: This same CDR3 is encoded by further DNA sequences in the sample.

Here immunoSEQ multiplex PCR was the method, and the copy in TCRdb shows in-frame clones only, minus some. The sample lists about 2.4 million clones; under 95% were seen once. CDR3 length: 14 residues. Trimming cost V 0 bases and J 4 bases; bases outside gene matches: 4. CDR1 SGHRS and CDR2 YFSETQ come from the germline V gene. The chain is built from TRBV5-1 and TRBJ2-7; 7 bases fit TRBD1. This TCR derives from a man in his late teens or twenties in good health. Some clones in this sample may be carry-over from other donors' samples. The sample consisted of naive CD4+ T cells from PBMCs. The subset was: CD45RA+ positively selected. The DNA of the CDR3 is TGCGCCAGCAGCTTGGAGGGACAGTATTACGAGCAGTACTTC. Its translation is CASSLEGQYYEQYF.